This entry lists 5 T cell receptor beta chains sequenced from one sample in a study of blood T cell repertoires in COVID-19. Profiled with immunoSEQ multiplex PCR; TCRdb holds only in-frame clones, not every one. The sample includes roughly 220,000 clones, about 88% of them seen just once. The sequenced sample consisted of PBMCs or T cells enriched from blood (not recorded which). Source of these receptors: a woman aged 30 to 39 who had recovered from COVID-19.

V gene TRBV7-2 combines with J gene TRBJ1-2, with a weak D call TRBD1 (5 bases). CDR3 length: 15 amino acids. Germline assignment: CDR1 SGHTA and CDR2 FQGNSA. The V end was cut by 2 bases, the J end by 4 bases, with 14 bases between. CDR3 sequence reads: CASSLRVRGGYGYTF. CDR3 nucleotide sequence: TGTGCCAGCAGCTTAAGGGTTAGGGGTGGCTATGGCTACACCTTC.

The chain links TRBV3-1 (or the pseudogene TRBV3-2) to TRBJ2-2, with 8 positions matching TRBD1. V gave up 3 bases and J gave up 7 bases; unmatched junction bases: 7. Germline V gene sequence: CDR1 LGHDT, CDR2 YNNKEL (reference sequence). This CDR3 is built from 15 residues. The CDR3 is CASSQADRAHGELFF. CDR3 coding DNA: TGTGCCAGCAGCCAGGCGGACAGGGCCCACGGGGAGCTGTTTTTT.

V and J are TRBV6-5 and TRBJ2-1, with TRBD2 identical over 13 bases. After removal of 0 bases from V and 7 bases from J, the junction contained 3 bases not matched to a gene. Germline V gene sequence: CDR1 MNHEY, CDR2 SVGAGI. The CDR3 is 16 residues long. CDR3 loop: CASSYSRTSGGNEQFF. The CDR3 DNA follows: TGTGCCAGCAGTTACTCGCGGACTAGCGGGGGAAATGAGCAGTTCTTC.

The J gene is TRBJ2-3, the V gene TRBV7-3; 9 bases fit TRBD1. V lost 4 bases, J lost 3 bases, and 11 bases stayed unmatched. Germline assignment: CDR1 SGHTA and CDR2 FQGTGA. The CDR3 sequence is 17 residues long. CDR3 sequence: CASSSAPGQGFTDTQYF. Written as DNA, the CDR3 is TGTGCCAGCAGCTCCGCCCCCGGACAGGGGTTTACAGATACGCAGTATTTT.

This rearrangement joins TRBV7-9 to TRBJ2-3, with 7 bases matching TRBD1. Trimming took 1 base from V and 1 from J; bases not matched to a gene: 5. Germline loops: CDR1 SEHNR, CDR2 FQNEAQ (reference sequence). The length of the CDR3 is 16 residues. The CDR3 loop reads CASSLGTQGGTDTQYF. The CDR3, as DNA: TGTGCCAGCAGCTTAGGCACCCAGGGGGGCACAGATACGCAGTATTTT.